This T cell receptor (beta chain) was sequenced for a study of shared clonotypes between healthy human individuals (dated by TCRdb to about 2020). For context, the study as a whole: The cohort comprised a couple of women and a few men aged 18 to 49 years. For each donor, CD4 naive and CD4 memory were each run on three plates, CD8 naive on two plates, and CD8 memory on one plate. To estimate repertoire size and how much clonotypes are shared between individuals, the study performed deep sequencing of blood TCR repertoires from roughly five healthy adults. To increase sequencing depth and limit assay-specific biases, different laboratories used diverse techniques to prepare libraries and sequence TCR repertoires. Leukapheresis yielded between about 0.85 and 10 billion PBMCs per donor. Findings and caveats that apply to the study as a whole: Because the study included a small number of donors, the genetic and exposure-history diversity represented was limited. Compared with non-shared clonotypes, the clonotypes found in all four sorted-subset donors had higher generation probabilities. Larger estimated clonotype richness was generally found for naive subsets than for memory subsets. Sharing across a handful of donors was observed for roughly 5% of naive CD4, less than 4% of naive CD8, over 2% of memory CD4, and less than 0.45% of memory CD8 clonotypes. Sampling was limited to blood, and TCR repertoires in tissue likely differ from TCR repertoires in blood. Rarefaction of sorted-subset datasets indicated incomplete sequencing despite the large sequencing depth. Based on pairwise subsampling, the degree of clonotype sharing among donors was expected to be affected by sequencing depth.

TCR CDR3 regions were amplified from genomic DNA by multiplex PCR using the deep immunoSEQ assay. For each cell subset, the extracted genomic DNA was distributed evenly across all wells of several immunoSEQ 96-well plates, and each plate served as one replicate. For sorted subsets, roughly 0.2 ug genomic DNA, equal to tens of thousands of T cell genomes, was loaded into each replicate PCR. The purified libraries were quantified using a Qubit 3.0 fluorometer, sized with a Bioanalyzer 2100, and then quantified again using the KAPA Library Quantification kit. Each immunoSEQ 96-well plate was sequenced on its own single-read 150-cycle Illumina NextSeq 550 flow cell. As for the authors' bioinformatics: Because only junctional sequences without quality scores were contained in the immunoSEQ output, filtering matching that applied to full-length reads could not be performed. Sequences were annotated with PyIR, a Python wrapper for IgBLAST v1.9, and V/J genes and CDR3 were assigned using IMGT germline references. Reads were removed for weak V/J assignments (E-value above 1e-6), missing CDR3, stop codons, out-of-frame junctions, or ambiguous translated residues. V3J clonotypes were defined by identical inferred V gene, J gene, and CDR3 amino acid sequence. The percentage overlap between two repertoires was calculated by dividing the number of shared unique clonotypes by the size of the smaller repertoire. Three approaches were used to assess repertoire richness: RTK rarefaction, the Chao1 estimator, and Recon v2.1 estimates of unobserved clonotypes. Generation probabilities were computed with OLGA for all TCRbeta clonotypes obtained by the gDNA method from four donors. The table comes from immuneACCESS by way of TCRdb, which keeps in-frame sequences with V and J called. Part of the clones is missing from these tables; in studies checked, under half for an unresolved V gene and the rest for unknown reasons. V and J calls and clone size are as listed in that table; D and trimming were resolved from the DNA. Across this sample there are over a million clones, with around 78% seen only once. The ten largest clonotypes hold 0.5% to 0.65% of the sample.

Healthy HIV-negative adults with no recently reported acute infections or vaccinations were included as donors. Only Caucasian adults living in Nashville, Tennessee, USA were represented among the donors. CD4+ T cells were enriched through magnetic negative selection, after which naive cells were positively selected on CD45RA and the remaining negative fraction served as the memory subset. After blood collection by leukapheresis, PBMCs were isolated using Ficoll-Histopaque density gradient centrifugation and then cryopreserved in the vapor phase of liquid nitrogen. Purity and quantity of every magnetically sorted T cell population were checked by analytical flow cytometry. From each sorted fraction, genomic DNA was isolated and quantified by UV absorbance on a Nanodrop 2000c. This clone has only one observation. The antigen this receptor binds is unknown. Base qualities are missing; no much larger clone stands one base away.

The origin of this receptor is a man younger than 35 in good health. Some clones in this sample may be carry-over from other donors' samples. Specimen: memory CD4+ T cells from PBMCs. Taken with the paper, the label for cell subset or site translates to: CD45RA-negative fraction.

The DNA reads TGTGCCAGCACCGACAGGGGCCAGTCTAACTATGGCTACACCTTC. Its protein reads: CASTDRGQSNYGYTF. The V and J segments used are TRBV6-5 and TRBJ1-2; 8 central nucleotides agree with TRBD1. CDR1 and CDR2, looked up from the germline V gene, are MNHEY and SVGAGI. From V the trimming removes 7 bases and from J it removes 0 bases, while the gene matches leave 7 bases of the junction unaccounted for. The CDR3, cysteine through phenylalanine, is 15 amino acids long. The read is trimmed to its CDR3 DNA, 45 bases read in frame from base 1.